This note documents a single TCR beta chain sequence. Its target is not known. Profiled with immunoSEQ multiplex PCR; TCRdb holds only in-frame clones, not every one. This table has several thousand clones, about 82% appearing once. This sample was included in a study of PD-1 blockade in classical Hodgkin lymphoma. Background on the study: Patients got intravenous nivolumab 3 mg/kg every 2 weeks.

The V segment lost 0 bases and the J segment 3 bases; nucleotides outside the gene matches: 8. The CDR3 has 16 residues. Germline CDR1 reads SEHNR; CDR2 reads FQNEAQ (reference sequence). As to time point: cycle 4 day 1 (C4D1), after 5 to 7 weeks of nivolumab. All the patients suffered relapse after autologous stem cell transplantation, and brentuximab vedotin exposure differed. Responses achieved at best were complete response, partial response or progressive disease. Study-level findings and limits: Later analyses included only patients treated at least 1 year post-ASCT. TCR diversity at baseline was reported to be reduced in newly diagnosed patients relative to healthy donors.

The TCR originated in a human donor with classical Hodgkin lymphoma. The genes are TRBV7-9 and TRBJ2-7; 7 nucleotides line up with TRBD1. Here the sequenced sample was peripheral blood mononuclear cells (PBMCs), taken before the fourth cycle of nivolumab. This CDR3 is CASSLAGGNPFYEQYF. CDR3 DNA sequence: TGTGCCAGCAGCTTAGCAGGGGGCAATCCTTTCTACGAGCAGTACTTC.